Below are 24 T cell receptor beta chains sequenced from a single sample in a study of spatial heterogeneity in lung cancer. Findings and limits, study-wide: In tumors, expanded intratumoral alpha and beta TCR counts tracked mutation counts.

TCRdb re-derived calls from the 5' RACE reads in MiXCR, one entry per CDR3 protein. The repertoire holds under 20,000 distinct CDR3 sequences, with about 6.1% as singletons. No antigens are known for them. Time point of the sample: sample taken at primary tumor resection. This sample comprised lung tumor tissue, obtained at surgery. These receptors originate from a female donor with early-stage non-small cell lung cancer.

This clonotype has ten or more counts. This beta chain appears as a stray read in a library generated for alpha chains; its size is not informative. The gene calls are TRBV20-1 and TRBJ2-5, with D tentatively TRBD2 (6 bases). Germline V lookup: CDR1 DFQATT, CDR2 SNEGSKA (reference sequence). The CDR3 loop spans 13 amino acids. V lost 6 bases and J lost 4, with 15 bases in between. DNA for the CDR3: TGCAGTGCGAGGAAGGGCGGGATAGAGACCCAGTACTTC. This sequence encodes CSARKGGIETQYF.

This clonotype turned up a few times. This beta chain is off target for a library built for alpha chains, so its abundance means little. The rearrangement joins TRBV28 to TRBJ2-3; maybe TRBD2 (6 bases). The germline gives CDR1 MDHEN, CDR2 SYDVKM. The CDR3 loop spans 16 amino acids. V shed 6 bases and J shed 4 bases, with 20 bases lying between them. CDR3 nucleotide sequence: TGTGCCAGCAGCCCGAACGACTGGCGGGACCCAGATACGCAGTATTTT. Its translation is CASSPNDWRDPDTQYF.

Many counts were recorded for this clonotype. This beta chain was picked up by a library intended for alpha chains and is off target, so its count carries little meaning. This chain joins TRBV29-1 and TRBJ2-1; D perhaps matches TRBD2 (7 bases). CDR1 is SQVTM, CDR2 ANQGSEA, per germline. V was clipped by 4 bases and J by 8 bases, with 18 bases between them. CDR3 size: 14 residues. The CDR3 nucleotides are TGCAGCGTTGGAATCCCGGGGGGCAGGGATGAGCAGTTCTTC. This translates into CSVGIPGGRDEQFF.

This clonotype has ten or more counts. In a library made to pick up alpha chains, this beta chain is a stray read with a size that means little. This chain uses TRBV30 with TRBJ2-3; D call uncertain. This CDR3 has 15 amino acids. Trimming cost V 0 bases and J 4 bases, with 14 bases left between them. Germline CDR1 is GTSNPN and CDR2 is SVGIG (reference sequence). Written as DNA, the CDR3 is TGTGCCTGGAGTGTACGAGGCCCGGTCGCAGATACGCAGTATTTT. Encoded protein: CAWSVRGPVADTQYF.

This clonotype was counted only a few times. Little can be read into the size of this beta chain, an off-target read in a library designed for alpha chains. The rearrangement joins TRBV19 to TRBJ2-3; the match to TRBD2 covers 10 bases. The V segment lost 6 bases and the J segment 6 bases; nucleotides outside the gene matches: 6. The CDR3 is 14 residues long. Per the germline V gene, CDR1 is LNHDA and CDR2 is SQIVND (reference sequence). This CDR3 reads CASSPSGSVDTQYF. CDR3 sequence (DNA): TGTGCCAGTAGCCCTAGCGGGAGTGTTGATACGCAGTATTTT. Based on the CDR3 plus reference TRBV19 and TRBJ2-3, the full variable domain is DGGITQSPKYLFRKEGQNVTLSCEQNLNHDAMYWYRQDPGQGLRLIYYSQIVNDFQKGDIAEGYSVSREKKESFPLTVTSAQKNPTAFYLCASSPSGSVDTQYFGPGTRLTVL.

The sample holds many counts of this clonotype. This beta chain turned up in a library designed for alpha chains; as an off-target read, its abundance says little. The chain is built from TRBV7-2 and TRBJ1-1, with unresolved D. V lost 5 bases, J lost 4 bases, and 11 bases lay in between. The germline V gene has CDR1 SGHTA and CDR2 FQGNSA. The CDR3 extends over 13 amino acids. The CDR3 here is CASSAGMGTEAFF. Written as DNA, the CDR3 is TGTGCCAGCAGCGCCGGAATGGGCACTGAAGCTTTCTTT.

This clonotype was found many times. A library prepared for alpha chains yielded this beta chain as an off-target read; its size is of little meaning. The chain combines TRBV5-8 with TRBJ1-1; D ambiguous. CDR1 and CDR2 from the germline V gene are SGHTS and YDEGEE. V lost 4 bases and J lost 2, with 9 bases in between. The CDR3 has 13 amino acids. This CDR3 is CASSPGVNTEAFF. Written as DNA, the CDR3 is TGTGCCAGCAGCCCCGGGGTTAACACTGAAGCTTTCTTT.

This clonotype was counted ten times or more. For a library built for alpha chains, this beta chain is a stray read; little rests on its size. The V call is TRBV18, the J call TRBJ2-7; no reliable D call. The CDR3 is 13 amino acids. V lost 6 bases, J lost 5 bases, and 14 bases lay in between. From germline, CDR1 is KGHSH and CDR2 LQKENI. The CDR3 DNA reads as TGTGCCAGCTCCCCCGGACCTGGCCACGAGCAGTACTTC. This gives the protein CASSPGPGHEQYF.

This clonotype was seen only a few times. Within a library made for alpha chains, this beta chain is off target, and its count is uninformative. The chain carries TRBV12-3 or TRBV12-4 and TRBJ1-1; TRBD1 is a possible D gene (6 bases). With 6 bases removed from V and 10 bases from J, the gap between germline ends came to 18 bases. CDR3 size: 13 residues. CDR3 coding DNA: TGTGCCAGCAGCCAACCCCCCCGGGGGCGAGCTTTCTTT. Translation gives CASSQPPRGRAFF.

Ten or more counts support this clonotype. A library made for alpha chains picked up this beta chain off target, so its size means little. The V gene is TRBV7-9, the J gene TRBJ1-1; 8 bases align to TRBD1. CDR1 and CDR2 (germline): SEHNR, FQNEAQ (reference sequence). The CDR3 contains 15 residues. V was clipped by 5 bases and J by 1 base; unmatched bases: 6. Written as DNA, the CDR3 is TGTGCCAGCAGCGGGCGGGGACAGGCGAACACTGAAGCTTTCTTT. Translation: CASSGRGQANTEAFF.

Comment on this clonotype: Within a library made for alpha chains, this beta chain is off target, and its count is uninformative. The rearrangement links TRBV12-3 or TRBV12-4 to TRBJ1-4; no firm D call. This CDR3 is 13 amino acids long. Trimming shortened V by 6 bases and J by 8 bases, and 13 bases separated the two germline ends. CDR3: CASRGPRREKLFF. Here the CDR3 DNA reads TGTGCCAGCAGAGGGCCACGGAGAGAAAAACTGTTTTTT.

This clonotype is judged large. With the library built for alpha chains, this beta chain is off target and its frequency is not meaningful. V and J are TRBV11-1 and TRBJ2-1; D unclear. CDR1 and CDR2 (germline): SGHAT, FQDESV (reference sequence). The CDR3 runs to 13 residues. V lost 1 base and J 6 bases, leaving 7 bases between the germline ends. In DNA, the CDR3 is TGTGCCAGCAGCTTAGAACAACTCAATGAGCAGTTCTTC. Its protein product is CASSLEQLNEQFF.

Note on this clonotype: A read error may be the cause here, since a much bigger clone is one base away. This beta chain is a stray read from a library made for alpha chains; its abundance is not meaningful. The chain employs TRBV7-9 and TRBJ2-1; 11 nucleotides agree with TRBD2. This CDR3 contains 17 residues. Germline trimming cut 5 bases from V and 4 bases from J; bases unmatched to any gene: 10. Germline CDR1 and CDR2: SEHNR and FQNEAQ (reference sequence). CDR3 nucleotide sequence: TGTGCCAGCAGCACCATGTTGGGACTAGCGGCTTACAATGAGCAGTTCTTC. The encoded protein is CASSTMLGLAAYNEQFF.

This clonotype is medium-sized in the sample. This beta chain is a stray sequence in a library constructed for alpha chains; its clone size is not meaningful. The V and J genes are TRBV4-1 and TRBJ2-4, with TRBD1 identical over 7 bases. The CDR3 is made up of 14 amino acids. V was clipped by 0 bases and J by 4 bases; unmatched bases: 0. Germline loops: CDR1 MGHRA, CDR2 YSYEKL. The CDR3 loop is CASSQDRGKNIQYF. In nucleotides, the CDR3 is TGCGCCAGCAGCCAAGACAGGGGGAAAAACATTCAGTACTTC.

This clonotype has a count of ten or more. This beta chain is a stray sequence in a library constructed for alpha chains; its clone size is not meaningful. The genes are TRBV7-6 and TRBJ2-2, with D hard to call. The length of the CDR3 is 12 residues. Per germline, CDR1 SGHVS and CDR2 FNYEAQ. The V end lost 1 base, the J end lost 6 bases, and 3 bases lay between the germline ends. CDR3 sequence: CASSLVSGELFF. CDR3 nucleotide sequence: TGTGCCAGCAGCTTAGTTTCCGGGGAGCTGTTTTTT.

Many counts were recorded for this clonotype. As an off-target read in a library built for alpha chains, this beta chain has a frequency of little significance. This chain uses TRBV29-1 with TRBJ2-7; the match to TRBD1 covers 8 bases. This CDR3 has 15 residues. CDR1 is SQVTM and CDR2 is ANQGSEA in the germline V gene. J lost 4 bases, V lost 1 base, and 9 bases had no gene match. The CDR3 coding sequence is TGCAGCGTTGAAGTAGTGGGACAGGAGAATTACGAGCAGTACTTC. Its protein is CSVEVVGQENYEQYF.

This clonotype was detected many times. The size of this beta chain means little, since it is a stray read in a library made for alpha chains. J is TRBJ2-1 and V is TRBV4-1; 11 bases align to TRBD2. The CDR3 covers 18 residues. Germline values: CDR1 MGHRA, CDR2 YSYEKL. V shed 1 base and J 6 bases; nucleotides not matched to a gene: 11. The CDR3, as DNA: TGCGCCAGCAGCCAAGTATTCCCCGGGACTAGCGGAGGCAATGAGCAGTTCTTC. Translating gives CASSQVFPGTSGGNEQFF.

Ten or more counts support this clonotype. As an off-target read in a library built for alpha chains, this beta chain has a frequency of little significance. The chain carries TRBV20-1 and TRBJ2-1; D is uncertain. The CDR3 totals 13 residues. Germline V CDR1 and CDR2: DFQATT, SNEGSKA (reference sequence). Between the trimmed V and J ends, which lost 8 bases and 8 bases, there was a span of 19 bases. CDR3 DNA sequence: TGCAGTAATTCAGGACCCCGAGATTATGAGCAGTTCTTC. Its translation: CSNSGPRDYEQFF.

This clonotype was seen repeatedly, ten times or more. Since the library was made to target alpha chains, this beta chain is a stray read and its abundance is not meaningful. CDR3 DNA: TGTGCCACCAGCCACTCGGACAGGGACACCGGGGAGCTGTTTTTT. As protein: CATSHSDRDTGELFF. This chain uses TRBV24-1 with TRBJ2-2; 8 bases are shared with TRBD1. Germline V gene sequence: CDR1 KGHDR, CDR2 SFDVKD. The J segment lost 3 bases and the V segment lost 7 bases, leaving 6 bases of the junction unmatched. This CDR3 is 15 amino acids long.

By share, this clonotype counts as medium-sized. This beta chain appears as a stray read in a library generated for alpha chains; its size is not informative. This chain links TRBV5-1 with TRBJ2-1; D gene uncertain. Trimming left V 5 bases short and J 0 bases short, with 9 bases between. Germline lookup yields CDR1 SGHRS and CDR2 YFSETQ. The CDR3 spans 14 residues. CDR3 sequence reads: CASRVADSYNEQFF. For the CDR3, the DNA is TGCGCCAGCAGAGTTGCAGACTCCTACAATGAGCAGTTCTTC.

Ten or more counts support this clonotype. A library made for alpha chains picked up this beta chain off target, so its size means little. The rearrangement joins TRBV11-3 to TRBJ2-1, with TRBD2 identical over 12 bases. The CDR3 totals 15 residues. J gave up 9 bases and V 4 bases, and 7 bases lay outside the gene matches. Germline assignment: CDR1 SGHNT and CDR2 YENEEA. CDR3 amino acids: CASSSGLAGHGEQFF. In DNA form, the CDR3 reads TGTGCCAGCAGCTCAGGACTAGCGGGACACGGTGAGCAGTTCTTC.

At least ten counts were recorded for this clonotype. A library made for alpha chains picked up this beta chain off target, so its size means little. The CDR3 reads CASSRLGSLNEQFF. In DNA form, the CDR3 reads TGTGCCAGCAGCCGTCTGGGCTCCCTTAATGAGCAGTTCTTC. The chain joins TRBV11-2 to TRBJ2-1; D unclear. The CDR3 consists of 14 residues. Trimming left V 5 bases short and J 7 bases short, with 15 bases between. CDR1 is SGHAT, CDR2 FQNNGV, per germline. Using reference TRBV11-2 and TRBJ2-1 for the parts outside the CDR3, the full variable domain is EAGVAQSPRYKIIEKRQSVAFWCNPISGHATLYWYQQILGQGPKLLIQFQNNGVVDDSQLPKDRFSAERLKGVDSTLKIQPAKLEDSAVYLCASSRLGSLNEQFFGPGTRLTVL.

This clonotype was seen repeatedly, ten times or more. A library made for alpha chains picked up this beta chain off target, so its size means little. The chain has TRBV7-3 and TRBJ2-2, with TRBD1 matching 7 bases. V dropped 3 bases and J dropped 4; count of bases not matched to a gene: 8. The CDR3 runs 16 residues. CDR1 and CDR2 from the germline V gene are SGHTA and FQGTGA. The CDR3, as DNA: TGTGCCAGCAGCTTCGAGGGGGCGCCGGGCACCGGGGAGCTGTTTTTT. Translating gives CASSFEGAPGTGELFF.

This clonotype was observed many times. Within a library made for alpha chains, this beta chain is off target, and its count is uninformative. The chain recombines TRBV2 with TRBJ2-5; 8 bases map to TRBD2. Germline trimming cut 8 bases from V and 3 bases from J; bases unmatched to any gene: 8. The germline CDR1 and CDR2 sequences are SNHLY and FYNNEI. The CDR3 covers 14 residues. CDR3 DNA: TGTGCCAGCTTATTGGGGACTAGAGAAGAGACCCAGTACTTC. This translates into CASLLGTREETQYF.